The 15 T cell receptor beta chains listed next were all sequenced from one sample in a study of cytomegalovirus exposure and HLA in healthy donors. TCRdb's copy holds only in-frame clones and misses some; the assay was immunoSEQ multiplex PCR. The sample yields over 150,000 clones, 85% seen once. Specimen: PBMCs. These receptor sequences come from a man aged 18 to 30 in good health and CMV-seropositive.

V and J are TRBV2 and TRBJ2-7; tentative D call: TRBD1 (5 bases). This CDR3 spans 14 amino acids. Germline values: CDR1 SNHLY, CDR2 FYNNEI. Between the trimmed V and J ends, which lost 3 bases and 1 base, there was a span of 10 bases. The DNA of the CDR3 is TGTGCCAGCAGTGACCAGGGAACTTCCTACGAGCAGTACTTC. Its protein is CASSDQGTSYEQYF.

J is TRBJ2-7 and V is TRBV7-3; TRBD2 might be the D (5 bases). The CDR3 loop spans 15 amino acids. CDR1 SGHTA and CDR2 FQGTGA come from the germline V gene. V lost 2 bases to trimming and J lost 0 bases, with 11 bases between them. CDR3 region: CASSLRGGSSYEQYF. The CDR3 nucleotides are TGTGCCAGCAGCTTACGAGGAGGTTCCTCCTACGAGCAGTACTTC.

The chain couples TRBV4-1 to TRBJ1-1, with D possibly TRBD1 on 6 matching bases. V lost 1 base and J 5 bases, leaving 14 bases between the germline ends. CDR3 size: 15 residues. Germline V gene sequence: CDR1 MGHRA, CDR2 YSYEKL. CDR3 bases: TGCGCCAGCAGCCAAGGGGGCATCACAGGGACTGAAGCTTTCTTT. It codes for CASSQGGITGTEAFF.

This clone occurred once. The CDR3 region is CSVAHRGGYEQYF. The CDR3, as DNA: TGCAGCGTTGCACACAGGGGTGGCTACGAGCAGTACTTC. The chain employs TRBV29-1 and TRBJ2-7; 7 nucleotides align to TRBD1. Germline-derived CDR1 and CDR2 are SQVTM and ANQGSEA. After removal of 4 bases from V and 3 bases from J, the junction contained 6 bases not matched to a gene. The CDR3 sequence is 13 residues long.

This chain connects TRBV10-3 to TRBJ2-2; D is perhaps TRBD1 (6 bases). Trimming took 4 bases from V and 0 from J, leaving 9 bases between them. Germline V CDR1 and CDR2: ENHRY, SYGVKD. CDR3 length: 15 amino acids. CDR3 protein: CAISVHRANTGELFF. The CDR3 nucleotides read TGTGCCATCAGTGTTCACAGGGCGAACACCGGGGAGCTGTTTTTT.

This clone was found once. The J gene is TRBJ2-5, the V gene TRBV7-9; 7 positions match TRBD1. The germline CDR1 and CDR2 sequences are SEHNR and FQNEAQ (reference sequence). The CDR3 extends over 18 amino acids. With 3 bases clipped from V and 1 base from J, the junction kept 14 bases outside the gene matches. CDR3 nucleotide sequence: TGTGCCAGCAGCTTTGCTCTTATCCGGGACAGTCGCCAAGAGACCCAGTACTTC. Amino acids: CASSFALIRDSRQETQYF.

The chain uses TRBV7-9 and TRBJ2-2; D is uncertain. CDR1 is SEHNR, CDR2 FQNEAQ, per germline (reference sequence). Trimming stripped 1 base from V and 4 bases from J, with 13 bases between. The CDR3 totals 16 residues. The CDR3 DNA is TGTGCCAGCAGCTTAGAGGTCAGGCCCCCCACCGGGGAGCTGTTTTTT. It yields the protein CASSLEVRPPTGELFF.

The V gene is TRBV11-3, the J gene TRBJ2-7, with a weak D call TRBD1 (6 bases). Looked up from germline, CDR1 is SGHNT and CDR2 is YENEEA. The CDR3 is 14 amino acids. Trimming shortened V by 0 bases and J by 2 bases, and 8 bases separated the two germline ends. The CDR3 is CASSLEGGTYEQYF. CDR3 in DNA: TGTGCCAGCAGCTTAGAAGGGGGAACCTACGAGCAGTACTTC.

The chain couples TRBV4-2 to TRBJ2-4; maybe TRBD2 (5 bases). The CDR3 spans 15 residues. Germline CDR1 LGHNA, CDR2 YNFKEQ. The V end was cut by 0 bases, the J end by 5 bases, with 11 bases between. The CDR3 loop is CASSQEEAEENIQYF. The CDR3, as DNA: TGTGCCAGCAGCCAAGAGGAAGCGGAGGAAAACATTCAGTACTTC.

This clone was counted a single time. The CDR3 loop is CASSLEGRGTWETQYF. CDR3 sequence (DNA): TGTGCCAGCAGCTTAGAGGGGCGGGGGACGTGGGAGACCCAGTACTTC. V usage is TRBV11-2 and J usage is TRBJ2-5, with 7 bases identical to TRBD2. The ends lost 0 bases at V and 5 bases at J; junction bases unmatched: 9. The CDR3 is 16 amino acids. CDR1 is SGHAT, CDR2 FQNNGV, per germline.

The rearrangement links TRBV10-2 to TRBJ2-3; TRBD2 aligns across 12 bases. This CDR3 contains 15 residues. J lost 6 bases, V lost 9 bases, and 10 bases had no gene match. CDR1 is WSHSY, CDR2 SAAADI, per germline. For the CDR3, the DNA is TGCGCCAGTGGACCTAGCGGGGGGGCAGCGGATACGCAGTATTTT. Protein: CASGPSGGAADTQYF.

This clone was seen only a few times. V gene TRBV28 combines with J gene TRBJ2-1, with 8 bases identical to TRBD2. V gave up 6 bases and J gave up 8 bases; unmatched junction bases: 9. This CDR3 comprises 14 residues. CDR1 MDHEN and CDR2 SYDVKM come from the germline V gene. The CDR3 nucleotides read TGTGCCAGCAGACCAGCGGGGGCGGGCCATGAGCAGTTCTTC. Residues: CASRPAGAGHEQFF.

The chain is built from TRBV7-2 and TRBJ1-5; 9 bases line up with TRBD1. V lost 8 bases and J lost 5; bases outside the gene matches: 10. The germline V gene has CDR1 SGHTA and CDR2 FQGNSA. CDR3 length equals 15 residues. CDR3 in amino acids: CASDLTGGADQPQHF. The CDR3 DNA is TGTGCCAGCGATCTAACAGGGGGCGCAGATCAGCCCCAGCATTTT.

The V and J genes are TRBV28 and TRBJ2-3; D unclear. The CDR3 length is 13 residues. Per the germline V gene, CDR1 is MDHEN and CDR2 is SYDVKM. The ends were cut back, 2 bases at V and 2 bases at J, with 5 bases in the middle. The CDR3 nucleotides are TGTGCCAGCAGTTTACTCCCCACAGATACGCAGTATTTT. Protein: CASSLLPTDTQYF.

CDR3 coding DNA: TGTGCCAGCAGTCGCGGCGGCTCTAACTATGGCTACACCTTC. Its translation: CASSRGGSNYGYTF. The genes are TRBV28 and TRBJ1-2; D gene uncertain. Germline lookup yields CDR1 MDHEN and CDR2 SYDVKM. The ends were cut back, 5 bases at V and 0 bases at J, with 10 bases in the middle. The CDR3 covers 14 residues.